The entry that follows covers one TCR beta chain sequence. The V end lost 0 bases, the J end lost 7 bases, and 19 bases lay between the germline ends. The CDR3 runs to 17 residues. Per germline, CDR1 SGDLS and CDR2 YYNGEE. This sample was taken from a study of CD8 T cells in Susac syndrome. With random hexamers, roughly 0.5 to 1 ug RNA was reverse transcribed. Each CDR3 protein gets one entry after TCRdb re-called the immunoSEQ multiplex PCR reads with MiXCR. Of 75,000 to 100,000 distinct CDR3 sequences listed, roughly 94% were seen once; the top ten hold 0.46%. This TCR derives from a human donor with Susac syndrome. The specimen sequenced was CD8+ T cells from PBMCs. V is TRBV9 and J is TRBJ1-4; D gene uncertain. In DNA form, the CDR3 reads TGTGCCAGCAGCGTAGATGTCGGTTGGCCACCCTCTGAAAAACTGTTTTTT. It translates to CASSVDVGWPPSEKLFF. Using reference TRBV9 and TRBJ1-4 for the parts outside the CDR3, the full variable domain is DSGVTQTPKHLITATGQRVTLRCSPRSGDLSVYWYQQSLDQGLQFLIQYYNGEERAKGNILERFSAQQFPDLHSELNLSSLELGDSALYFCASSVDVGWPPSEKLFFGSGTQLSVL.